The 32 T cell receptor beta chains listed next were all sequenced from one sample in a study of blood T cell repertoires in COVID-19. Clones were sequenced by immunoSEQ multiplex PCR, and TCRdb holds only the in-frame ones, with some missing. The sample records more than 100,000 clones, approximately 84% being singletons. Sequenced sample: peripheral blood. The receptors come from a woman older than 75 with acute or convalescent COVID-19.

The V call is TRBV5-1, the J call TRBJ2-3; D might be TRBD1 (6 bases). The CDR3 runs 15 residues. Germline CDR1 SGHRS, CDR2 YFSETQ. Trimming stripped 5 bases from V and 4 bases from J, with 17 bases between. CDR3 nucleotide sequence: TGCGCCAGCAGAATGAGTCCAGGGGCGGCAGATACGCAGTATTTT. This sequence encodes CASRMSPGAADTQYF.

There are a few counts of this clone. CDR3 nucleotides: TGTGCCAGCAGCCCACAGGCGTACACTGAAGCTTTCTTT. It codes for CASSPQAYTEAFF. This chain joins TRBV11-2 and TRBJ1-1; the D gene is possibly TRBD1 (5 bases). Looked up from germline, CDR1 is SGHAT and CDR2 is FQNNGV. The CDR3 extends over 13 amino acids. V was cut by 5 bases and J by 3 bases, with 10 bases left in between.

The chain employs TRBV3-1 (or the pseudogene TRBV3-2) and TRBJ2-3; 10 nucleotides agree with TRBD2. The CDR3 contains 16 residues. The V and J ends lost 4 bases and 1 base, in that order; junction bases with no gene match: 5. Per germline, CDR1 LGHDT and CDR2 YNNKEL (reference sequence). CDR3 sequence (DNA): TGTGCCAGCAGCCTGGGGACTAGCGAGGGCACAGATACGCAGTATTTT. Protein product: CASSLGTSEGTDTQYF.

This clone was seen repeatedly, ten times or more. This sample includes further DNA sequences coding for the same CDR3. V gene TRBV5-6 combines with J gene TRBJ1-5; 11 bases map to TRBD1. CDR1 is SGHDT and CDR2 is YYEEEE in the germline V gene. V shed 5 bases and J 6 bases; nucleotides not matched to a gene: 1. The CDR3 is made up of 13 amino acids. CDR3 sequence: CASSGTGGQPQHF. DNA of the CDR3: TGTGCCAGCAGTGGGACAGGGGGTCAGCCCCAGCATTTT.

The CDR3 loop is CASSFREVLYNEQFF. For the CDR3, the DNA is TGTGCCAGCAGTTTCCGGGAGGTGCTTTACAATGAGCAGTTCTTC. The V call is TRBV27, the J call TRBJ2-1; 7 bases are a match to TRBD2. Germline trimming cut 3 bases from V and 4 bases from J; bases unmatched to any gene: 6. Germline V CDR1 and CDR2: MNHEY, SMNVEV (reference sequence). The CDR3 has 15 residues.

The chain carries TRBV4-3 and TRBJ1-5, with TRBD1 identical over 8 bases. Germline assignment: CDR1 LGHNA and CDR2 YSLEER. The CDR3 loop spans 17 amino acids. Trimming at V came to 0 bases and at J to 0 bases, leaving 4 bases not matched to a gene. This chain's CDR3 is CASSQDRTGLSNQPQHF. The CDR3 coding sequence is TGCGCCAGCAGCCAAGATAGGACAGGGCTTAGCAATCAGCCCCAGCATTTT.

The rearrangement links TRBV4-1 to TRBJ1-6, with D perhaps TRBD1 (5 bases). V was clipped by 4 bases and J by 5 bases, with 12 bases between them. This CDR3 has 15 amino acids. CDR1 and CDR2 (germline): MGHRA, YSYEKL. In nucleotides, the CDR3 is TGCGCCAGCAGCCTCCGGGCGGGGGATAATTCACCCCTCCACTTT. It encodes CASSLRAGDNSPLHF.

The gene calls are TRBV6-5 and TRBJ1-3, with 7 positions matching TRBD1. With V trimmed by 0 bases and J by 3 bases, 5 bases remained unmatched. CDR1 MNHEY and CDR2 SVGAGI come from the germline V gene. This CDR3 comprises 16 residues. CDR3 amino acids: CASSYSGGVDGNTIYF. The DNA of the CDR3 is TGTGCCAGCAGTTACTCAGGGGGCGTCGATGGAAACACCATATATTTT.

V usage is TRBV27 and J usage is TRBJ1-1; tentative D call: TRBD1 (5 bases). The CDR3 extends over 13 amino acids. Germline V lookup: CDR1 MNHEY, CDR2 SMNVEV (reference sequence). The ends were cut back, 1 base at V and 7 bases at J, with 10 bases in the middle. The CDR3 DNA is TGTGCCAGCAGTTTATACGTCGGGGGTGAAGCTTTCTTT. Translated: CASSLYVGGEAFF.

The chain links TRBV30 to TRBJ1-5; D is ambiguous. The CDR3 has 13 amino acids. V lost 2 bases and J lost 4, with 9 bases in between. The V gene's germline CDR1 is GTSNPN and CDR2 SVGIG (reference sequence). Here the CDR3 DNA reads TGTGCCTGGAGTTTGACACGGAATCAGCCCCAGCATTTT. Translating gives CAWSLTRNQPQHF.

This clone has just a few counts. This specimen includes other DNA sequences encoding the same CDR3. In nucleotides, the CDR3 is TGTGCCTGGAGCGGACGGGGAAATTCACCCCTCCACTTT. It codes for CAWSGRGNSPLHF. The chain is built from TRBV30 and TRBJ1-6, with unresolved D. V was clipped by 3 bases and J by 7 bases, with 10 bases between them. CDR3 size: 13 residues. The V gene's germline CDR1 is GTSNPN and CDR2 SVGIG (reference sequence).

The J gene is TRBJ2-3, the V gene TRBV7-6; 10 nucleotides line up with TRBD1. CDR3 length equals 15 residues. Germline values: CDR1 SGHVS, CDR2 FNYEAQ. Trimming cost V 5 bases and J 3 bases; bases outside gene matches: 5. The CDR3 region has the DNA TGTGCCAGCAGCCCGGGACAGGGGTATACAGATACGCAGTATTTT. This translates into CASSPGQGYTDTQYF.

The chain combines TRBV4-3 with TRBJ1-4; TRBD1 aligns across 8 bases. This CDR3 contains 15 residues. J gave up 8 bases and V 3 bases, and 8 bases lay outside the gene matches. Per the germline V gene, CDR1 is LGHNA and CDR2 is YSLEER. In nucleotides, the CDR3 is TGCGCCAGCAGCCAGACCGGGACAGGACGAGAAAAACTGTTTTTT. Residues: CASSQTGTGREKLFF.

The chain joins TRBV2 to TRBJ1-1; the match to TRBD1 covers 7 bases. Germline lookup yields CDR1 SNHLY and CDR2 FYNNEI. J lost 4 bases, V lost 6 bases, and 5 bases had no gene match. This CDR3 contains 13 residues. This chain's CDR3 is CASSRDSLTEAFF. CDR3 DNA sequence: TGTGCCAGCAGCCGGGACAGCCTCACTGAAGCTTTCTTT.

V usage is TRBV5-1 and J usage is TRBJ2-5, with 10 bases lining up with TRBD2. CDR3 length equals 16 residues. CDR1 is SGHRS, CDR2 YFSETQ, per germline. V dropped 3 bases and J dropped 2; count of bases not matched to a gene: 7. CDR3 protein: CASSWGSSGGQETQYF. For the CDR3, the DNA is TGCGCCAGCAGCTGGGGCTCTAGCGGGGGTCAAGAGACCCAGTACTTC.

The chain links TRBV15 to TRBJ1-4; possible D gene TRBD1, 5 bases. This CDR3 contains 16 residues. Germline CDR1 and CDR2: LNHNV and YYDKDF (reference sequence). The V end was cut by 0 bases, the J end by 5 bases, with 13 bases between. In nucleotides, the CDR3 is TGTGCCACCAGCAGAGATCCGACAGTCAGAAATGAAAAACTGTTTTTT. Encoded protein: CATSRDPTVRNEKLFF.

The rearrangement uses TRBV19 and TRBJ1-5, with 8 bases aligning to TRBD1. The V and J ends lost 5 bases and 1 base, in that order; junction bases with no gene match: 7. Germline CDR1 and CDR2: LNHDA and SQIVND (reference sequence). This CDR3 has 16 residues. The CDR3 DNA follows: TGTGCCAGTAGTTTAACGGGACAGGCGAGCAATCAGCCCCAGCATTTT. It encodes CASSLTGQASNQPQHF.

V usage is TRBV6-5 and J usage is TRBJ1-1; possible D gene TRBD1, 6 bases. Deletions cut 7 bases from V and 4 bases from J, with 16 bases between. The CDR3 contains 14 residues. Germline loops: CDR1 MNHEY, CDR2 SVGAGI. The CDR3 DNA reads TGTGCCAGCACCCGGGGCCCAGGGGTCACTGAAGCTTTCTTT. It is translated as CASTRGPGVTEAFF.

The chain combines TRBV29-1 with TRBJ1-1; 7 bases map to TRBD1. The CDR3 has 15 residues. Germline values: CDR1 SQVTM, CDR2 ANQGSEA. V lost 4 bases and J lost 7; bases outside the gene matches: 15. The CDR3 region is CSVVLSTGLFGEAFF. The CDR3, as DNA: TGCAGCGTTGTCCTTTCGACAGGGCTTTTTGGTGAAGCTTTCTTT.

This chain connects TRBV11-3 to TRBJ2-1, with 7 bases aligning to TRBD2. CDR3 length: 14 amino acids. CDR1 SGHNT and CDR2 YENEEA come from the germline V gene. The J segment lost 9 bases and the V segment lost 2 bases, leaving 7 bases of the junction unmatched. The CDR3 is CASSLRREYGEQFF. In DNA, the CDR3 is TGTGCCAGCAGCTTAAGGCGGGAGTACGGTGAGCAGTTCTTC.

The CDR3 reads CASSIPGQGRDEKLFF. The CDR3 bases are TGTGCCAGTAGTATCCCGGGACAGGGTCGGGACGAAAAACTGTTTTTT. The J gene is TRBJ1-4, the V gene TRBV19; TRBD1 agrees at 9 bases. Germline V gene lookup returns CDR1 LNHDA and CDR2 SQIVND (reference sequence). The CDR3 sequence is 16 residues long. J lost 8 bases, V lost 3 bases, and 10 bases had no gene match.

The chain employs TRBV2 and TRBJ2-3, with no clear D. Germline V gives CDR1 SNHLY, CDR2 FYNNEI. V was pared by 2 bases and J by 4 bases, with 10 bases between. This CDR3 contains 14 residues. The DNA for the CDR3 is TGTGCCAGCAGTGAACTAGTAATGGCAGATACGCAGTATTTT. This translates into CASSELVMADTQYF.

J is TRBJ2-1 and V is TRBV11-2, with D possibly TRBD2 on 7 matching bases. This CDR3 has 15 amino acids. V shed 5 bases and J shed 8 bases, with 19 bases lying between them. The germline V gene has CDR1 SGHAT and CDR2 FQNNGV. The CDR3 loop is CASSPRGPSMDEQFF. As DNA, the CDR3 is TGTGCCAGCAGCCCGCGGGGGCCCTCTATGGATGAGCAGTTCTTC.

This sequence joins TRBV27 and TRBJ1-6, with D uncertain. Trimming cost V 3 bases and J 7 bases, with 13 bases left between them. CDR1 MNHEY and CDR2 SMNVEV come from the germline V gene (reference sequence). CDR3 size: 15 residues. CDR3 sequence (DNA): TGTGCCAGCAGTTTGTGGGCCAGGTCGAATTCACCCCTCCACTTT. Protein sequence: CASSLWARSNSPLHF.

The table lists this clone with a few counts. This sequence joins TRBV5-1 and TRBJ1-1, with D possibly TRBD1 on 6 matching bases. The V and J ends lost 4 bases and 0 bases respectively, with 13 bases between them. CDR1 is SGHRS, CDR2 YFSETQ, per germline. CDR3 length: 15 amino acids. The CDR3 DNA follows: TGCGCCAGCAGCGCACAGGGAATTATGAACACTGAAGCTTTCTTT. Translated, it gives CASSAQGIMNTEAFF. Based on the CDR3 plus reference TRBV5-1 and TRBJ1-1, the full variable domain is KAGVTQTPRYLIKTRGQQVTLSCSPISGHRSVSWYQQTPGQGLQFLFEYFSETQRNKGNFPGRFSGRQFSNSRSEMNVSTLELGDSALYLCASSAQGIMNTEAFFGQGTRLTVV.

This chain joins TRBV4-1 and TRBJ2-1; the match to TRBD2 covers 11 bases. This CDR3 spans 17 amino acids. V lost 2 bases and J lost 4; bases outside the gene matches: 7. Germline V lookup: CDR1 MGHRA, CDR2 YSYEKL. CDR3 in DNA: TGCGCCAGCAGCCAACCGAAGGGACTAGCGGATTACAATGAGCAGTTCTTC. Its protein product is CASSQPKGLADYNEQFF.

This chain connects TRBV5-1 to TRBJ2-2, with 10 bases that match TRBD1. The V and J ends lost 4 bases and 4 bases, in that order; junction bases with no gene match: 7. The CDR3 length is 16 residues. CDR1 SGHRS and CDR2 YFSETQ come from the germline V gene. CDR3 DNA sequence: TGCGCCAGCAGCCCCAGGGGACAGGGGCCCACCGGGGAGCTGTTTTTT. It encodes CASSPRGQGPTGELFF. Drawing the rest from reference TRBV5-1 and TRBJ2-2, the complete variable domain is KAGVTQTPRYLIKTRGQQVTLSCSPISGHRSVSWYQQTPGQGLQFLFEYFSETQRNKGNFPGRFSGRQFSNSRSEMNVSTLELGDSALYLCASSPRGQGPTGELFFGEGSRLTVL.

The chain joins TRBV29-1 to TRBJ1-6; maybe TRBD1 (6 bases). The CDR3 sequence is 13 residues long. Per the germline V gene, CDR1 is SQVTM and CDR2 is ANQGSEA. V lost 4 bases, J lost 5 bases, and 9 bases lay in between. The CDR3 sequence is CSVARTDNSPLHF. CDR3 sequence (DNA): TGCAGCGTTGCTAGGACAGATAATTCACCCCTCCACTTT.

The V and J genes are TRBV6-5 and TRBJ2-7, with D perhaps matching TRBD1 (6 bases). Germline CDR1 is MNHEY and CDR2 is SVGAGI. This CDR3 comprises 12 residues. V was pared by 6 bases and J by 4 bases, with 10 bases between. The CDR3: CASRDSLYEQYF. CDR3 DNA sequence: TGTGCCAGCAGGGACAGCCTATACGAGCAGTACTTC.

The chain uses TRBV2 and TRBJ1-2; TRBD1 might be the D (5 bases). The V gene's germline CDR1 is SNHLY and CDR2 FYNNEI. CDR3 length equals 13 residues. Trimming took 4 bases from V and 5 from J, leaving 11 bases between them. This chain's CDR3 is CASSVAREYGYTF. The CDR3 DNA reads TGTGCCAGCAGTGTTGCCAGGGAATATGGCTACACCTTC.

The rearrangement joins TRBV3-1 (or the pseudogene TRBV3-2) to TRBJ2-1; 10 nucleotides agree with TRBD2. Germline CDR1 reads LGHDT; CDR2 reads YNNKEL (reference sequence). V shed 2 bases, J shed 7 bases, and the junction held 5 bases outside the gene matches. The CDR3 spans 15 residues. CDR3 nucleotide sequence: TGTGCCAGCAGCCAACAGGGACTAGCGTCGAATGAGCAGTTCTTC. Residues: CASSQQGLASNEQFF.

This clone has just one count. The rearrangement links TRBV5-1 to TRBJ1-2, with D unclear. Looked up from germline, CDR1 is SGHRS and CDR2 is YFSETQ. This CDR3 spans 13 amino acids. V was trimmed by 0 bases and J by 8 bases, leaving 11 bases between them. The CDR3 DNA sequence: TGCGCCAGCAGCTTGGCCTTGGCGGGGGGCTACACCTTC. It encodes CASSLALAGGYTF.